This TCR beta chain was recovered during a study of blood T cells in healthy people across ages. General study points: TCR beta diversity per million T cells fell roughly linearly with age.

This clonotype has a handful of counts. Its matching antigen is unknown. Germline V lookup: CDR1 LGHDT, CDR2 YNNKEL (reference sequence). This CDR3 spans 18 amino acids. Drawn from each donor were approximately 9.5 milliliters of peripheral blood. A second PCR of roughly 7 to 11 cycles used a sample-barcoded 5' primer and a J-beta primer mix. A single record per CDR3 protein comes from TCRdb applying MiXCR to the 5' RACE reads. The sample has 500,000 to 600,000 distinct CDR3 sequences; about 26% are singletons. The sample consisted of blood. The clonotype originates from an older woman in good health. This chain connects TRBV3-1 to TRBJ2-5, with 13 bases aligning to TRBD2. The J call may be faulty, since TRBJ2-7 better matches the DNA end. The CDR3 DNA follows: TGTGCCAGCAGCCTCCGACTTCCGGGACTAGCGGGGTCCTACGAGCAGTACTTC. It encodes CASSLRLPGLAGSYEQYF.